This T cell receptor (beta chain) was identified in a study of blood T cells in healthy people across ages. The CDR3 covers 15 residues. Germline V gene data show CDR1 as SGHRS and CDR2 as YFSETQ. Trimming cost V 0 bases and J 5 bases, with 15 bases left between them. This clonotype was detected a few times. The antigen remains unidentified. Study-wide findings and caveats: Changes in expanded clonotypes were possibly confounded, as the CMV status of donors was unknown. Higher naive T cell percentage went strongly together with higher TCR beta diversity.

Sample-barcoded 5' priming and a J-beta primer mix drove a second PCR of roughly 6 to 12 cycles. TCRdb re-derived calls from the 5' RACE reads in MiXCR, one entry per CDR3 protein. The sample has some 860,000 distinct CDR3 sequences; 45% to 70% are singletons. Each sample yielded at least 6 million isolated PBMCs. The clonotype originates from a man aged 35-49 years in good health. Sequencing was performed on blood. This chain uses TRBV5-1 with TRBJ2-7; D is possibly TRBD1 (7 bases). The CDR3 bases are TGCGCCAGCAGCTTGGGGGGGGACAGTATCCACGAGCAGTACTTC. It is translated as CASSLGGDSIHEQYF.